Shown below are 5 T cell receptor beta chains from a single sample sequenced in a study of blood T cell repertoires in COVID-19. Sequencing used immunoSEQ multiplex PCR; TCRdb keeps in-frame clones, though not all of them. Of around 340,000 clones listed, around 90% are singletons. Material: peripheral blood. The source is a woman in her fifties or sixties with COVID-19, enrolled during active disease.

V gene TRBV28 combines with J gene TRBJ2-1; D not resolved. Trimming removed 5 bases from V and 2 bases from J, with 13 bases in between. Germline V lookup: CDR1 MDHEN, CDR2 SYDVKM. This CDR3 has 15 residues. CDR3 bases: TGTGCCAGCAGTCGAACATCCTTTACCTACAATGAGCAGTTCTTC. Translated, it gives CASSRTSFTYNEQFF. Supplemented by reference TRBV28 and TRBJ2-1, the full variable domain reads DVKVTQSSRYLVKRTGEKVFLECVQDMDHENMFWYRQDPGLGLRLIYFSYDVKMKEKGDIPEGYSVSREKKERFSLILESASTNQTSMYLCASSRTSFTYNEQFFGPGTRLTVL.

The chain is built from TRBV6-1 and TRBJ1-5; D remains ambiguous. The CDR3 has 13 amino acids. CDR1 MNHNS and CDR2 SASEGT come from the germline V gene. The V end was cut by 0 bases, the J end by 9 bases, with 9 bases between. In DNA, the CDR3 is TGTGCCAGCAGTGAAGCGGCCCTTGGGCCCCAGCATTTT. Residues: CASSEAALGPQHF.

The chain combines TRBV9 with TRBJ2-1; 8 bases match TRBD2. Germline V lookup: CDR1 SGDLS, CDR2 YYNGEE. This CDR3 has 19 amino acids. V lost 4 bases, J lost 0 bases, and 15 bases stayed unmatched. The CDR3 sequence: CASSFRSPSGGASYNEQFF. CDR3 nucleotides: TGTGCCAGCAGCTTTCGGTCCCCCAGCGGGGGCGCCTCCTACAATGAGCAGTTCTTC.

The rearrangement uses TRBV10-3 and TRBJ1-2, with TRBD1 identical over 9 bases. This CDR3 is 15 amino acids long. Germline V CDR1 and CDR2: ENHRY, SYGVKD. Trimming at V came to 3 bases and at J to 4 bases, leaving 6 bases not matched to a gene. This chain's CDR3 is CAISDPGTGSYGYTF. CDR3 coding DNA: TGTGCCATCAGTGATCCCGGGACAGGGTCCTATGGCTACACCTTC.

This chain links TRBV7-2 with TRBJ2-7; 9 bases line up with TRBD2. V was pared by 3 bases and J by 3 bases, with 6 bases of the junction left unmatched. Germline assignment: CDR1 SGHTA and CDR2 FQGNSA. This CDR3 spans 15 amino acids. The CDR3 region has the DNA TGTGCCAGCAGCTTCAGCGGGAGGACCAGCTACGAGCAGTACTTC. This translates into CASSFSGRTSYEQYF. The variable domain in full, completed from reference TRBV7-2 and TRBJ2-7, reads GAGVSQSPSNKVTEKGKDVELRCDPISGHTALYWYRQSLGQGLEFLIYFQGNSAPDKSGLPSDRFSAERTGGSVSTLTIQRTQQEDSAVYLCASSFSGRTSYEQYFGPGTRLTVT.